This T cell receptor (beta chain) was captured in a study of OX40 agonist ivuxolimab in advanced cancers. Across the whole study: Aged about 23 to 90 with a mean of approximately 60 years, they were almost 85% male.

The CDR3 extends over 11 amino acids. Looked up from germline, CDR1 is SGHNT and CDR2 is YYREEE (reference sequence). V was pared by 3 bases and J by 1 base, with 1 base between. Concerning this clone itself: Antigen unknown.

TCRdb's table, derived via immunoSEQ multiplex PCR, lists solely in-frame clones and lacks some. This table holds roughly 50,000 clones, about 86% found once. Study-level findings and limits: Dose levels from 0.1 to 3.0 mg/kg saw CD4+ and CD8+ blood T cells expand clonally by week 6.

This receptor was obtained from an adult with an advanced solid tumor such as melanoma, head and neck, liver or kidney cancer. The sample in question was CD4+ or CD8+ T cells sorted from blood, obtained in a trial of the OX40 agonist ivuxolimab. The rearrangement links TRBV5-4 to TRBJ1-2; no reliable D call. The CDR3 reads CASSYNYGYTF. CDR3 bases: TGTGCCAGCAGCTATAACTATGGCTACACCTTC.